The clone carrying this T cell receptor beta chain came up a few times. Antigen specificity is unknown. The data belong to a study of response to subunit inactivated influenza vaccine. Study conclusions and caveats: New T cells are recruited in small numbers by each seasonal influenza vaccination, according to the authors' suggestion.

A single record per CDR3 protein comes from TCRdb applying MiXCR to the RT-PCR reads. The sample has about 650,000 distinct CDR3 sequences; 15% to 17% are singletons. The CDR3 runs to 13 residues. V gave up 4 bases and J gave up 7 bases, with 8 bases separating them. The germline gives CDR1 SNHLY, CDR2 FYNNEI. Here the sequenced sample was PBMCs from blood, taken about 13 days after vaccination. V usage is TRBV2 and J usage is TRBJ1-6, with a tentative D call TRBD1 (5 bases). The receptor comes from a man aged 50 to 59 who received an inactivated influenza vaccine. The CDR3 DNA sequence: TGTGCCAGCAGTGTACAGGAGAATTCACCCCTCCACTTT. Residues: CASSVQENSPLHF.